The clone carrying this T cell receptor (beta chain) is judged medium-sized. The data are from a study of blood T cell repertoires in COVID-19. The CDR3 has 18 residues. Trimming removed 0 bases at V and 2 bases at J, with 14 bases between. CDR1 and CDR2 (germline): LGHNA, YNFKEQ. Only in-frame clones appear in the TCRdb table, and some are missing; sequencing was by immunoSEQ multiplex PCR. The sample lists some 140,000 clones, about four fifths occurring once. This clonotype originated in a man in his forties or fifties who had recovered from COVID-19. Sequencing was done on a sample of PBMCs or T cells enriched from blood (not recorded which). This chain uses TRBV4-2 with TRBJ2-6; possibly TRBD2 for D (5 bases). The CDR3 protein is CASSQEISGSAGANVLTF. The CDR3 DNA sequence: TGTGCCAGCAGCCAAGAAATTTCAGGTAGCGCTGGGGCCAACGTCCTGACTTTC.